These 2 T cell receptor beta chains were sequenced from one sample in a study of blood T cell repertoires in COVID-19. Profiling relied on immunoSEQ multiplex PCR, and the TCRdb table lists in-frame clones only, not all of them. This table has about 50,000 clones, over 75% appearing once. What was sequenced was peripheral blood. These receptors were collected from a human donor with active COVID-19. The donor label of this sample is uncertain.

The chain recombines TRBV9 with TRBJ2-1, with TRBD1 as a possible D gene (5 bases). Trimming pared 4 bases from V and 2 bases from J, leaving 13 bases between. CDR1 SGDLS and CDR2 YYNGEE come from the germline V gene. The CDR3 has 15 residues. CDR3 nucleotides: TGTGCCAGCAGCCCCCGGCAGGGAACCTACAATGAGCAGTTCTTC. This codes for CASSPRQGTYNEQFF.

This clone was detected only once. This chain uses TRBV9 with TRBJ2-4; D remains unclear. The V gene's germline CDR1 is SGDLS and CDR2 YYNGEE. The CDR3 length is 9 residues. Trimming left V 0 bases short and J 14 bases short, with 3 bases between. CDR3 sequence reads: CASSVGEYF. The DNA of the CDR3 is TGTGCCAGCAGCGTAGGCGAGTACTTC.